This T cell receptor (beta chain) originates from a study of patients and donors after allogeneic stem cell transplantation. TCRdb ran MiXCR on the RT-PCR reads and lists one entry per CDR3 protein. The data contain about 40,000 distinct CDR3 sequences, roughly 29% of them singletons. This clonotype has just a few counts. Trimming removed 0 bases from V and 4 bases from J, with 12 bases in between. The V gene's germline CDR1 is LGHNA and CDR2 YSLEER. The CDR3 length is 15 residues. The sample consisted of blood, either unsorted or a sorted T cell fraction (not recorded which). The TCR sequence derives from a human donor who was either an allogeneic HSCT recipient or a stem cell or donor lymphocyte infusion donor (not recorded which). It is not recorded whose cells these are; they may come from a transplant donor. The V and J genes are TRBV4-3 and TRBJ1-2; D gene unclear. For the CDR3, the DNA is TGCGCCAGCAGCCAAGAATTTCGTGGCGGCTATGGCTACACCTTC. Encoded protein: CASSQEFRGGYGYTF.